The 31 T cell receptor beta chains below come from one sample, sequenced in a study of blood T cell repertoires in COVID-19. Some clones are missing from TCRdb's copy, which holds only in-frame ones; the method was immunoSEQ multiplex PCR. The repertoire holds a few hundred thousand clones, with 80% to 90% as singletons. Sequenced material: PBMCs or T cells enriched from blood (not recorded which). Receptors were obtained from a man in his forties or fifties who had recovered from COVID-19.

This clone showed up just a few times. The CDR3 DNA follows: TGTGCCAGCAGTCGGGACAGACCCGGATCCTTGAATGAAAAACTGTTTTTT. Protein: CASSRDRPGSLNEKLFF. This chain connects TRBV6-6 to TRBJ1-4; 7 positions match TRBD1. CDR1 MNHNY and CDR2 SVGAGI come from the germline V gene (reference sequence). This CDR3 region has 17 residues. V lost 5 bases, J lost 5 bases, and 14 bases stayed unmatched.

This clone turned up a few times. This chain connects TRBV5-4 to TRBJ2-7, with 14 bases lining up with TRBD2. This CDR3 contains 15 residues. V shed 4 bases, J shed 4 bases, and the junction held 4 bases outside the gene matches. Germline V gene data show CDR1 as SGHNT and CDR2 as YYREEE (reference sequence). The CDR3 DNA reads as TGTGCCAGCAGCCAGGGACTAGCGGGGGAGTACGAGCAGTACTTC. Translation gives CASSQGLAGEYEQYF.

This clone was recorded at least ten times. The V gene is TRBV28, the J gene TRBJ1-2; D not certain. V was clipped by 8 bases and J by 1 base, with 11 bases between them. CDR1 is MDHEN and CDR2 is SYDVKM in the germline V gene. The CDR3 has 13 residues. In nucleotides, the CDR3 is TGTGCCAGCCACGAGGAGTTTAACTATGGCTACACCTTC. Amino acid sequence: CASHEEFNYGYTF.

The chain carries TRBV7-8 and TRBJ2-7, with D tentatively TRBD2 (6 bases). The CDR3 consists of 19 residues. V lost 5 bases to trimming and J lost 4 bases, with 30 bases between them. Germline V gene lookup returns CDR1 SGHVS and CDR2 FQNEAQ. The CDR3 sequence is CASSPLVADATEPPYEQYF. CDR3 sequence (DNA): TGTGCCAGCAGCCCCCTCGTAGCGGACGCAACTGAGCCACCTTACGAGCAGTACTTC. Full variable domain (rest looked up from reference TRBV7-8 and TRBJ2-7): GAGVSQSPRYKVAKRGQDVALRCDPISGHVSLFWYQQALGQGPEFLTYFQNEAQLDKSGLPSDRFFAERPEGSVSTLKIQRTQQEDSAVYLCASSPLVADATEPPYEQYFGPGTRLTVT.

The DNA for the CDR3 is TGTGCCAGCAGCACTACGGCGGGGACTGGAAACACCATATATTTT. Translated, it gives CASSTTAGTGNTIYF. This rearrangement joins TRBV9 to TRBJ1-3; D unresolved. The CDR3 extends over 15 amino acids. V shed 4 bases and J shed 2 bases, with 13 bases lying between them. Germline V gene lookup returns CDR1 SGDLS and CDR2 YYNGEE. The entire variable domain, with the rest obtained from reference TRBV9 and TRBJ1-3, is as follows: DSGVTQTPKHLITATGQRVTLRCSPRSGDLSVYWYQQSLDQGLQFLIQYYNGEERAKGNILERFSAQQFPDLHSELNLSSLELGDSALYFCASSTTAGTGNTIYFGEGSWLTVV.

The chain joins TRBV18 to TRBJ2-7; D remains unclear. Germline V gene data show CDR1 as KGHSH and CDR2 as LQKENI. The V and J ends lost 0 bases and 0 bases respectively, with 12 bases between them. CDR3 size: 16 residues. CDR3 residues: CASSPPNFQTSYEQYF. DNA of the CDR3: TGTGCCAGCTCACCACCGAACTTCCAAACCTCCTACGAGCAGTACTTC.

The chain recombines TRBV9 with TRBJ2-1, with 13 bases aligning to TRBD2. Looked up from germline, CDR1 is SGDLS and CDR2 is YYNGEE. This CDR3 has 17 residues. Unmatched junction bases numbered 9, after V lost 3 bases and J lost 6 bases. The CDR3 bases are TGTGCCAGCAGCGGCGCCCGGACTAGCGGGAGCTTCAATGAGCAGTTCTTC. It yields the protein CASSGARTSGSFNEQFF. Drawing the rest from reference TRBV9 and TRBJ2-1, the complete variable domain is DSGVTQTPKHLITATGQRVTLRCSPRSGDLSVYWYQQSLDQGLQFLIQYYNGEERAKGNILERFSAQQFPDLHSELNLSSLELGDSALYFCASSGARTSGSFNEQFFGPGTRLTVL.

The chain couples TRBV11-2 to TRBJ2-3, with 9 bases matching TRBD2. After removal of 3 bases from V and 0 bases from J, the junction contained 4 bases not matched to a gene. The length of the CDR3 is 16 residues. Germline V lookup: CDR1 SGHAT, CDR2 FQNNGV. The DNA of the CDR3 is TGTGCCAGCAGCTTTACCGGGACTAGCAGCACAGATACGCAGTATTTT. This gives the protein CASSFTGTSSTDTQYF.

This clone occurred a few times. V and J are TRBV7-3 and TRBJ1-1; D gene uncertain. The V gene's germline CDR1 is SGHTA and CDR2 FQGTGA. The CDR3 consists of 13 residues. V was cut by 4 bases and J by 1 base, with 7 bases left in between. The CDR3 is CASSSNRNTEAFF. DNA of the CDR3: TGTGCCAGCAGCTCAAACAGGAACACTGAAGCTTTCTTT.

The V gene is TRBV19, the J gene TRBJ2-3; 7 nucleotides line up with TRBD2. The CDR3 is 16 residues long. The V gene end was trimmed by 4 bases and the J gene end by 2 bases; junction bases not matched to a gene: 9. Germline V CDR1 and CDR2: LNHDA, SQIVND (reference sequence). The CDR3 loop reads CASSRQAGSVTDTQYF. The CDR3 region has the DNA TGTGCCAGTAGTAGACAAGCGGGATCAGTCACAGATACGCAGTATTTT.

The gene calls are TRBV5-4 and TRBJ2-5; a weak D match, TRBD1 (6 bases). The germline V gene encodes CDR1 SGHNT and CDR2 YYREEE (reference sequence). V was trimmed by 0 bases and J by 1 base, leaving 10 bases between them. The CDR3 runs to 15 residues. The CDR3 bases are TGTGCCAGCAGCTTGGTAACAGGGATCCAAGAGACCCAGTACTTC. This codes for CASSLVTGIQETQYF. Combining the CDR3 with reference TRBV5-4 and TRBJ2-5 gives the whole variable domain ETGVTQSPTHLIKTRGQQVTLRCSSQSGHNTVSWYQQALGQGPQFIFQYYREEENGRGNFPPRFSGLQFPNYSSELNVNALELDDSALYLCASSLVTGIQETQYFGPGTRLLVL.

The genes are TRBV2 and TRBJ2-7; TRBD1 aligns across 10 bases. Per germline, CDR1 SNHLY and CDR2 FYNNEI. The J segment lost 6 bases and the V segment lost 7 bases, leaving 15 bases of the junction unmatched. The CDR3 is made up of 16 amino acids. CDR3 region: CASTPLLPGQGTEQYF. The CDR3 bases are TGTGCCAGCACCCCCCTACTCCCGGGACAGGGGACCGAGCAGTACTTC.

The gene calls are TRBV30 and TRBJ2-2, with 7 positions matching TRBD2. Germline assignment: CDR1 GTSNPN and CDR2 SVGIG (reference sequence). With V trimmed by 8 bases and J by 3 bases, 6 bases remained unmatched. CDR3 length: 13 amino acids. CDR3 nucleotides: TGTGCCCGCCGGGACTACTACACCGGGGAGCTGTTTTTT. Translated, it gives CARRDYYTGELFF.

The chain joins TRBV16 to TRBJ1-1; D is undetermined. The CDR3 runs 14 residues. Trimming took off 4 bases at V and 11 bases at J, with 20 bases between the two ends. Germline CDR1 KGHSY, CDR2 FQNENV. CDR3 nucleotides: TGTGCCAGCAGCCTCCGACGGGTCACCTTCCCGGCTTTCTTT. Amino acids: CASSLRRVTFPAFF.

This chain joins TRBV9 and TRBJ1-3, with 8 bases fitting TRBD1. This CDR3 comprises 16 residues. The V gene end was trimmed by 3 bases and the J gene end by 2 bases; junction bases not matched to a gene: 7. The germline gives CDR1 SGDLS, CDR2 YYNGEE. CDR3 bases: TGTGCCAGCAGCGCGGCCCAGGGGGCGGCTGGAAACACCATATATTTT. Residues: CASSAAQGAAGNTIYF.

The chain joins TRBV5-1 to TRBJ1-1, with 8 bases aligning to TRBD1. CDR1 and CDR2 from the germline V gene are SGHRS and YFSETQ. The V and J ends lost 7 bases and 4 bases, in that order; junction bases with no gene match: 15. This CDR3 has 16 residues. This CDR3 is CASRRSIRGQTTEAFF. The CDR3 DNA sequence: TGCGCCAGCCGTCGATCTATCAGGGGGCAGACCACTGAAGCTTTCTTT.

This clone was seen repeatedly, ten times or more. This rearrangement joins TRBV10-3 to TRBJ2-7; weak D call: TRBD2 (6 bases). CDR1 and CDR2 from the germline V gene are ENHRY and SYGVKD. V dropped 1 base and J dropped 3 bases, with 10 bases sitting between them. CDR3 length: 14 residues. The CDR3 coding sequence is TGTGCCATCAGTGAGTTTACTAGCTACTACGAGCAGTACTTC. It yields the protein CAISEFTSYYEQYF.

The CDR3 bases are TGTGCCAGCAGCCGGAAGACAGGGACCGTCGGAGGCTACACCTTC. Its translation is CASSRKTGTVGGYTF. This chain joins TRBV3-1 (or the pseudogene TRBV3-2) and TRBJ1-2; 7 positions agree with TRBD1. Looked up from germline, CDR1 is LGHDT and CDR2 is YNNKEL (reference sequence). This CDR3 has 15 residues. With V trimmed by 4 bases and J by 8 bases, 13 bases remained unmatched.

The chain employs TRBV6-5 and TRBJ2-7, with 10 bases aligning to TRBD1. The germline V gene encodes CDR1 MNHEY and CDR2 SVGAGI. V was clipped by 5 bases and J by 6 bases; unmatched bases: 10. The CDR3 is 15 residues long. The CDR3 DNA sequence: TGTGCCAGCAGTCAAATCCGGGGACAGGGGCGCGAGCAGTACTTC. Its translation is CASSQIRGQGREQYF.

This clone was seen a few times. The rearrangement uses TRBV9 and TRBJ2-3, with unresolved D. This CDR3 is built from 15 residues. V was trimmed by 1 base and J by 0 bases, leaving 9 bases between them. CDR1 SGDLS and CDR2 YYNGEE come from the germline V gene. In DNA form, the CDR3 reads TGTGCCAGCAGCGTATCCCAGAAGAGCACAGATACGCAGTATTTT. Translated, it gives CASSVSQKSTDTQYF.

The table lists this clone with a count of one. Other DNA sequences from this sample encode an identical CDR3 as well. The chain joins TRBV7-2 to TRBJ2-7; the D gene is possibly TRBD2 (6 bases). Germline assignment: CDR1 SGHTA and CDR2 FQGNSA. This CDR3 is 13 amino acids long. V lost 5 bases to trimming and J lost 4 bases, with 12 bases between them. The chain's CDR3 is CASSPGLDYEQYF. In DNA form, the CDR3 reads TGTGCCAGCAGCCCGGGACTGGATTACGAGCAGTACTTC. The variable domain in full, completed from reference TRBV7-2 and TRBJ2-7, reads GAGVSQSPSNKVTEKGKDVELRCDPISGHTALYWYRQSLGQGLEFLIYFQGNSAPDKSGLPSDRFSAERTGGSVSTLTIQRTQQEDSAVYLCASSPGLDYEQYFGPGTRLTVT.

Here the CDR3 DNA reads TGTGCCAGCAGTTTTGGGACTATCAATGAGCAGTTCTTC. It translates to CASSFGTINEQFF. The J gene is TRBJ2-1, the V gene TRBV27; 7 nucleotides align to TRBD2. V gave up 3 bases and J gave up 6 bases; unmatched junction bases: 2. The CDR3 length is 13 residues. Germline CDR1 and CDR2: MNHEY and SMNVEV (reference sequence).

This chain connects TRBV6-5 to TRBJ2-7; 9 bases are shared with TRBD1. Trimming took 6 bases from V and 0 from J; bases not matched to a gene: 6. This CDR3 comprises 15 residues. CDR1 MNHEY and CDR2 SVGAGI come from the germline V gene. CDR3 region: CASRKQGAGSYEQYF. The DNA for the CDR3 is TGTGCCAGCAGAAAACAGGGGGCGGGCTCCTACGAGCAGTACTTC.

V gene TRBV4-1 combines with J gene TRBJ1-3; D unclear. The CDR3 is 17 residues long. Germline CDR1 reads MGHRA; CDR2 reads YSYEKL. V was shortened by 6 bases and J by 4 bases, with 22 bases between the two germline ends. This chain's CDR3 is CASRERVFGNSGNTIYF. CDR3 sequence (DNA): TGCGCCAGCAGGGAAAGGGTTTTCGGGAACTCCGGAAACACCATATATTTT.

V is TRBV4-2 and J is TRBJ2-5; 11 bases line up with TRBD2. Germline V CDR1 and CDR2: LGHNA, YNFKEQ. Trimming took 1 base from V and 1 from J; bases not matched to a gene: 14. The CDR3 sequence is 20 residues long. CDR3 in DNA: TGTGCCAGCAGCCAAGGTCTGTGGGCTAGCGGGGGGAACAGCCAAGAGACCCAGTACTTC. It is translated as CASSQGLWASGGNSQETQYF.

This clone came up a few times. The V gene is TRBV23-1, the J gene TRBJ2-5; D is undetermined. TRBV23-1 is treated as an ORF (open reading frame) with a function not yet certain. V was shortened by 0 bases and J by 2 bases, with 13 bases between the two germline ends. CDR3 length equals 16 residues. The CDR3: CASSQSYLKEQETQYF. The CDR3 DNA follows: TGCGCCAGCAGTCAATCGTACTTGAAGGAGCAAGAGACCCAGTACTTC.

This sequence joins TRBV5-5 and TRBJ2-3; D may be TRBD2 (6 bases). The CDR3 extends over 16 amino acids. Germline V gives CDR1 SGHKS, CDR2 YYEKEE (reference sequence). Trimming took 2 bases from V and 6 from J, leaving 19 bases between them. The CDR3 DNA reads as TGTGCCAGCAGCTTAGGGTTCACGCGGGGCGTGGATACGCAGTATTTT. Translation: CASSLGFTRGVDTQYF.

The chain links TRBV19 to TRBJ1-6, with D perhaps matching TRBD1 (6 bases). The CDR3 has 15 residues. Looked up from germline, CDR1 is LNHDA and CDR2 is SQIVND (reference sequence). V dropped 5 bases and J dropped 9 bases, with 17 bases sitting between them. The chain's CDR3 is CASSPPGGHGSPLHF. CDR3 in DNA: TGTGCCAGTAGTCCCCCGGGGGGCCATGGTTCACCCCTCCACTTT.

This clone was detected only a few times. For the CDR3, the DNA is TGTGCCAGCAGCTTGACAGGAACCTCGAATGAAAAACTGTTTTTT. It codes for CASSLTGTSNEKLFF. The chain recombines TRBV5-5 with TRBJ1-4; D is possibly TRBD1 (5 bases). This CDR3 region has 15 residues. Germline V CDR1 and CDR2: SGHKS, YYEKEE (reference sequence). Trimming left V 1 base short and J 5 bases short, with 12 bases between.

The rearrangement links TRBV30 to TRBJ1-3; no clear D gene. This CDR3 contains 13 residues. Germline CDR1 reads GTSNPN; CDR2 reads SVGIG (reference sequence). V lost 3 bases, J lost 3 bases, and 9 bases lay in between. CDR3 DNA: TGTGCCTGGAGGCCCCGGGATGGAAACACCATATATTTT. Its translation is CAWRPRDGNTIYF.

V gene TRBV10-1 combines with J gene TRBJ2-7; weak D call: TRBD1 (5 bases). Trimming pared 4 bases from V and 2 bases from J, leaving 15 bases between. Germline CDR1 WNHNN, CDR2 SYGVQD (reference sequence). The CDR3 extends over 15 amino acids. The CDR3 sequence: CASSAAGISTYEQYF. In DNA form, the CDR3 reads TGCGCCAGCAGTGCCGCAGGGATAAGTACCTACGAGCAGTACTTC.